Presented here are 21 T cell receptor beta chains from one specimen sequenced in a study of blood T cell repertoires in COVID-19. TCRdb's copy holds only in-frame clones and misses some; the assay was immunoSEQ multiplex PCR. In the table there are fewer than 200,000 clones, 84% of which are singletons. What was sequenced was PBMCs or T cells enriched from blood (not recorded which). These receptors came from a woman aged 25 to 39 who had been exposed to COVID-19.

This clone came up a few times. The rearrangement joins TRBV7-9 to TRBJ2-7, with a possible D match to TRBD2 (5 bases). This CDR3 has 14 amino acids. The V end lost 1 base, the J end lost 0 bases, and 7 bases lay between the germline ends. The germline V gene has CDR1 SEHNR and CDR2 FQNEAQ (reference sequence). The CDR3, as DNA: TGTGCCAGCAGCTTAGATGGAGGCTCCTACGAGCAGTACTTC. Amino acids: CASSLDGGSYEQYF. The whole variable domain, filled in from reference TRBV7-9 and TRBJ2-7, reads DTGVSQNPRHKITKRGQNVTFRCDPISEHNRLYWYRQTLGQGPEFLTYFQNEAQLEKSRLLSDRFSAERPKGSFSTLEIQRTEQGDSAMYLCASSLDGGSYEQYFGPGTRLTVT.

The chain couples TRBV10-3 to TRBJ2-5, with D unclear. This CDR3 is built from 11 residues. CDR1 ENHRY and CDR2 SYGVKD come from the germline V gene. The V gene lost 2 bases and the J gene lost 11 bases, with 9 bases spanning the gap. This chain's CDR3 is CAISESLVQYF. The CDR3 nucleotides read TGTGCCATCAGTGAGAGCTTGGTACAGTACTTC.

The CDR3 nucleotides read TGTGCCAGCTCACCCTCCGGATGGGCGAACACTGAAGCTTTCTTT. It codes for CASSPSGWANTEAFF. V usage is TRBV18 and J usage is TRBJ1-1; D uncertain. The V end lost 3 bases, the J end lost 1 base, and 12 bases lay between the germline ends. CDR1 KGHSH and CDR2 LQKENI come from the germline V gene. The CDR3 sequence is 15 residues long.

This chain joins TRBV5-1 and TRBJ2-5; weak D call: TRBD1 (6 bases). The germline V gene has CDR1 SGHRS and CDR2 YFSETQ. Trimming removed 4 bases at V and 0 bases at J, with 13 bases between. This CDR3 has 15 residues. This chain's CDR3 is CASSTGQMYQETQYF. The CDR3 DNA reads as TGCGCCAGCAGCACCGGACAGATGTACCAAGAGACCCAGTACTTC.

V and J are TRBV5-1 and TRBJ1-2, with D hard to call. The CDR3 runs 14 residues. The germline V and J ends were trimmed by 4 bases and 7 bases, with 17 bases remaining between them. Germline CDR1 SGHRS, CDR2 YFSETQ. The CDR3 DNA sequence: TGCGCCAGCAGCGACCAGGCCCTATCCGTTGGCTACACCTTC. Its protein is CASSDQALSVGYTF. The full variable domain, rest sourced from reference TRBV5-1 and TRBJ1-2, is KAGVTQTPRYLIKTRGQQVTLSCSPISGHRSVSWYQQTPGQGLQFLFEYFSETQRNKGNFPGRFSGRQFSNSRSEMNVSTLELGDSALYLCASSDQALSVGYTFGSGTRLTVV.

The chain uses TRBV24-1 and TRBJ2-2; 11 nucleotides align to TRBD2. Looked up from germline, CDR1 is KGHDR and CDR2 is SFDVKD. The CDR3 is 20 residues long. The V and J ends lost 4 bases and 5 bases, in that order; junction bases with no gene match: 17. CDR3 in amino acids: CATSDQFWDLAGGWTGELFF. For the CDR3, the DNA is TGTGCCACCAGTGACCAATTCTGGGACCTAGCGGGGGGATGGACCGGGGAGCTGTTTTTT.

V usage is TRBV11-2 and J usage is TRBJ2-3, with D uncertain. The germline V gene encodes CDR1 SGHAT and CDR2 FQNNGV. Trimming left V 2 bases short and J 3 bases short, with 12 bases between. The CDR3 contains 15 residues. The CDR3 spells CASSLLPMSTDTQYF. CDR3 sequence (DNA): TGTGCCAGCAGCTTATTGCCCATGAGTACAGATACGCAGTATTTT.

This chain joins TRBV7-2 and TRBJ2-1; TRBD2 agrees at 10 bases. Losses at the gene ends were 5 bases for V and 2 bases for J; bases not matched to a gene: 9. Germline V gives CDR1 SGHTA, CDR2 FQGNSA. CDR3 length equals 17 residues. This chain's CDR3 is CASSPVAGGGAYNEQFF. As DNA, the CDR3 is TGTGCCAGCAGCCCTGTAGCGGGGGGCGGGGCCTACAATGAGCAGTTCTTC.

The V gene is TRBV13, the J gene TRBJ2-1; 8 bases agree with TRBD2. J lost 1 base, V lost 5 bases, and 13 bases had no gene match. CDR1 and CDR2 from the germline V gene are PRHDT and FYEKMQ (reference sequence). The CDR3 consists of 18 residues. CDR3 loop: CASSQLGASGGSYNEQFF. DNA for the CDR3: TGTGCCAGCAGCCAGCTGGGGGCGAGCGGGGGATCCTACAATGAGCAGTTCTTC.

CDR3 DNA sequence: TGTGCCAGCAGCTTGGGCGGGTTGGAGCAGTACTTC. Its translation is CASSLGGLEQYF. The rearrangement links TRBV5-6 to TRBJ2-7, with a possible D match to TRBD2 (5 bases). This CDR3 is 12 amino acids long. Germline V gene sequence: CDR1 SGHDT, CDR2 YYEEEE. Trimming removed 0 bases at V and 7 bases at J, with 8 bases between.

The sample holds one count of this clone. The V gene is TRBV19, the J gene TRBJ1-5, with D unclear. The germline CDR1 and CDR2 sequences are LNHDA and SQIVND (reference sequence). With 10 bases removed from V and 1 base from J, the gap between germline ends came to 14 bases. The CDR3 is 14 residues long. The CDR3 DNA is TGTGCCACCACGGGAGGGTTGAGCAATCAGCCCCAGCATTTT. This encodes CATTGGLSNQPQHF.

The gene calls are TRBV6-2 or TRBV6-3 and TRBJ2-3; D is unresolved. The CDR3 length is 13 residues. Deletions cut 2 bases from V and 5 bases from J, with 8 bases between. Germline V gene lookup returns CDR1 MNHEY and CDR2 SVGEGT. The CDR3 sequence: CASSYQSIDTQYF. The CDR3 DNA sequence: TGTGCCAGCAGTTACCAATCCATAGATACGCAGTATTTT.

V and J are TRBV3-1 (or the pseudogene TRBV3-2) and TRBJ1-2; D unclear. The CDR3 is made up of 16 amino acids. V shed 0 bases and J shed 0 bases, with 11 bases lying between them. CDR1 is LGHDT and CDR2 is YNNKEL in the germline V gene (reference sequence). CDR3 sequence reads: CASSQDRGVSNYGYTF. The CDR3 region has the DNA TGTGCCAGCAGCCAAGACCGCGGGGTTTCTAACTATGGCTACACCTTC.

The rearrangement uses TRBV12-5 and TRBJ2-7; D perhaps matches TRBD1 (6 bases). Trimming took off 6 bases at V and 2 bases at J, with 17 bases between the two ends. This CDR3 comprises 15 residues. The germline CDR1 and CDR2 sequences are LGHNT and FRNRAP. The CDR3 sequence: CASGEPGDITYEQYF. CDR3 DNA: TGTGCTAGTGGCGAGCCTGGGGACATCACCTACGAGCAGTACTTC.

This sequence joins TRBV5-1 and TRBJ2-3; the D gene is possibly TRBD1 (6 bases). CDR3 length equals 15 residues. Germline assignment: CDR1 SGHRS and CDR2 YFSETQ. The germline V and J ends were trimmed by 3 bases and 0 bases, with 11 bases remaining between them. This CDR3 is CASSSPGHSTDTQYF. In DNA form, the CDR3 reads TGCGCCAGCAGCTCACCGGGACACAGCACAGATACGCAGTATTTT.

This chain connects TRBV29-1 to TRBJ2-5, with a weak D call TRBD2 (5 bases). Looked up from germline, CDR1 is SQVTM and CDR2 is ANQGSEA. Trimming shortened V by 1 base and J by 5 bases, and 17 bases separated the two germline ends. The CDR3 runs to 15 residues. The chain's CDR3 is CSVEGYTRVAETQYF. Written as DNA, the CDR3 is TGCAGCGTTGAAGGGTACACGAGGGTTGCGGAGACCCAGTACTTC.

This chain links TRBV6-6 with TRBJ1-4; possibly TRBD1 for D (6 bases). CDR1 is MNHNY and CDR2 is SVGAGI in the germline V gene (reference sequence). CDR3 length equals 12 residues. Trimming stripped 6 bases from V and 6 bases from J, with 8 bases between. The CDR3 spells CASSQGYEKLFF. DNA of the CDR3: TGTGCCAGCAGCCAGGGGTATGAAAAACTGTTTTTT.

CDR3 in amino acids: CASSSWGGEETQYF. For the CDR3, the DNA is TGTGCCAGTAGTTCCTGGGGGGGGGAAGAGACCCAGTACTTC. The rearrangement joins TRBV19 to TRBJ2-5; 7 positions match TRBD2. Trimming removed 5 bases from V and 3 bases from J; junction bases left unmatched: 6. The CDR3 sequence is 14 residues long. Germline V gene data show CDR1 as LNHDA and CDR2 as SQIVND (reference sequence).

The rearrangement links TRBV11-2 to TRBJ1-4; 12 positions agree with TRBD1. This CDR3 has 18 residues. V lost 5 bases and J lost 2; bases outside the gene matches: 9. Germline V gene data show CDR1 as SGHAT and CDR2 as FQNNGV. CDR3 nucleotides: TGTGCCAGCAGCCCCGGGGACAGGGGGCTTAGGACTAATGAAAAACTGTTTTTT. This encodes CASSPGDRGLRTNEKLFF.

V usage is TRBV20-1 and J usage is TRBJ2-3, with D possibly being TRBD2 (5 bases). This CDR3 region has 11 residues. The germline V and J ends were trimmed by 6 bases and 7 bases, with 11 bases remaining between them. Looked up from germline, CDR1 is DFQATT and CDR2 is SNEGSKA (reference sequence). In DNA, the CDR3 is TGCAGTGCCCTAGACGGGAATACGCAGTATTTT. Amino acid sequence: CSALDGNTQYF.

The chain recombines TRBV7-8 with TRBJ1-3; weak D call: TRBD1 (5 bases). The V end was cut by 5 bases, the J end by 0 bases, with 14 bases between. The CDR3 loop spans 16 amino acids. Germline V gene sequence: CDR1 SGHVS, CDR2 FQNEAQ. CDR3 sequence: CASSEGEGNSGNTIYF. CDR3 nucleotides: TGTGCCAGCAGCGAAGGGGAGGGGAACTCTGGAAACACCATATATTTT.